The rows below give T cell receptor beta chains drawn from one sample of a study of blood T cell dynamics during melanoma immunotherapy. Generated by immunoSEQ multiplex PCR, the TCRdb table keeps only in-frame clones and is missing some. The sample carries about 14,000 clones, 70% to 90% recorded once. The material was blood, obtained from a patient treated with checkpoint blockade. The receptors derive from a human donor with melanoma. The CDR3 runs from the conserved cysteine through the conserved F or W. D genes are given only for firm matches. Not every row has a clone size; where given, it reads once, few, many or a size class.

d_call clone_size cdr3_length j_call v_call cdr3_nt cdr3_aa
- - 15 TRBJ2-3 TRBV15 TGTGCCACCAGCAGAGAAGGCAGGCAAGGAGATACGCAGTATTTT CATSREGRQGDTQYF
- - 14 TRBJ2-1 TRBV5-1 TGCGCCAGCAGCTTGGGCTTCTCCTACAATGAGCAGTTCTTC CASSLGFSYNEQFF
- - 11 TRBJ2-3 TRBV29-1 TGCAGCGTGGATAGCACAGATACGCAGTATTTT CSVDSTDTQYF
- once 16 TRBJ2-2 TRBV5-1 TGCGCCAGCAAACTGGGGCAGAGCGCGAACACCGGGGAGCTGTTTTTT CASKLGQSANTGELFF
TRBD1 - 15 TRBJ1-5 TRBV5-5 TGTGCCAGCAGCGTGCAGGGGGCGCAGAATCAGCCCCAGCATTTT CASSVQGAQNQPQHF
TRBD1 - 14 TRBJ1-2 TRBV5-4 TGTGCCAGCAGCTTGGAGTCAGGGGGCTATGGCTACACCTTC CASSLESGGYGYTF
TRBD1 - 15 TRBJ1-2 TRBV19 TGTGCCAGTAGTATCAGCGGACAGGGGTCCTATGGCTACACCTTC CASSISGQGSYGYTF
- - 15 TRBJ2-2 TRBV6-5 TGTGCCAGCAGTTACGGGCTCCCGAACACCGGGGAGCTGTTTTTT CASSYGLPNTGELFF
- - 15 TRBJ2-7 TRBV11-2 TGTGCCAGCAGCTTAGTGGGAGGACAGAGCTACGAGCAGTACTTC CASSLVGGQSYEQYF
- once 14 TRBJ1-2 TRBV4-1 TGCGCCAGCAGCCCCCGAGGGGACCGCTATGGCTACACCTTC CASSPRGDRYGYTF
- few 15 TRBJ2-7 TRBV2 TGTGCCAGCAGTGTGATCGGGGACCCCACTGGGGAGCAGTACTTC CASSVIGDPTGEQYF
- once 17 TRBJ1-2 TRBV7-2 TGTGCCAGCAGCTTAGGGGGGGCCGGGTCCTGGGGGGTTGGCTACACCTTC CASSLGGAGSWGVGYTF
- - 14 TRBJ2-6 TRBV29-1 TGCAGCGCCGGGTGGTCCCCTGGGGCCAACGTCCTGACTTTC CSAGWSPGANVLTF
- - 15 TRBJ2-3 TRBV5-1 TGCGCCAGCAGATCGGTGCCAGGGAGCACAGATACGCAGTATTTT CASRSVPGSTDTQYF
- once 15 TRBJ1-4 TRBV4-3 TGCGCCAGCAGCCAAGACAGGTCAACTAATGAAAAACTGTTTTTT CASSQDRSTNEKLFF
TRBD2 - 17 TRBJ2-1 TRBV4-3 TGCGCCAGCAGCCAAGATATCCTAGCGGCGACATACAATGAGCAGTTCTTC CASSQDILAATYNEQFF
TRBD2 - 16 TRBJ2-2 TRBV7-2 TGTGCCAGCAGCTTAGCGCAAGGGAGGGGCACCGGGGAGCTGTTTTTT CASSLAQGRGTGELFF
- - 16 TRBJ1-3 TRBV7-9 TGTGCCAGCAGCTTAGAGCCAGGCATCTCTGGAAACACCATATATTTT CASSLEPGISGNTIYF
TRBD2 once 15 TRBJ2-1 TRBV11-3 TGTGCCAGCAGCTTACTCGGGGGGGTACTCAATGAGCAGTTCTTC CASSLLGGVLNEQFF
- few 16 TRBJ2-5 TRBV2 TGTGCCAGCAGTGAAGGTGTGGGGGTTTGGGGAGAGACCCAGTACTTC CASSEGVGVWGETQYF
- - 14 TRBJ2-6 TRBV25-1 TGTGCCAGCAGTGAGGCAGGGTATCGTCTCGGCCTGACTTTC CASSEAGYRLGLTF
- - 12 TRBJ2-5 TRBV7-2 TGTGCCAGCAGCTTAGTGCAAGAGACCCAGTACTTC CASSLVQETQYF
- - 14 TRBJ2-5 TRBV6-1 TGTGCCAGCAGTGAAGCCTCAGGGGGGTTGACCCAGTACTTC CASSEASGGLTQYF
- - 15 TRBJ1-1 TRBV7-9 TGTGCCAGCAGCTTAGCGTCGGGGGATGGGACTGAAGCTTTCTTT CASSLASGDGTEAFF
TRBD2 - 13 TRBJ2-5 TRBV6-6 TGTGCCAGCAGTTACCTGGGGGGGGAGACCCAGTACTTC CASSYLGGETQYF
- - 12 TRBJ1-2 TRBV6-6 TGTGCCAGCAGCCGAGACGGGTATGGCTACACCTTC CASSRDGYGYTF
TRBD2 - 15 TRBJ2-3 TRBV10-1 TGCGCCAGCAGTGAAAGCGGGGTGCGCACAGATACGCAGTATTTT CASSESGVRTDTQYF
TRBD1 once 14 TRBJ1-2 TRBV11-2 TGTGCCAGCAGCTCCGGACAGGGGGACTATGGCTACACCTTC CASSSGQGDYGYTF
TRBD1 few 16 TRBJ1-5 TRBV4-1 TGCGCCAGCAGCCAAGAGGCGGGACAGCTCAATCAGCCCCAGCATTTT CASSQEAGQLNQPQHF
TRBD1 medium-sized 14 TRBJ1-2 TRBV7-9 TGTGCCAGCAGCCCGACAGGGGGGAACTATGGCTACACCTTC CASSPTGGNYGYTF
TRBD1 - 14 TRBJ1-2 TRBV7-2 TGTGCCAGCAGCCCTGGGACAGATGGCTATGGCTACACCTTC CASSPGTDGYGYTF
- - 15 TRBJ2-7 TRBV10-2 TGCGCCAGCAGTCCTGGGACACAGCCCTCCTACGAGCAGTACTTC CASSPGTQPSYEQYF
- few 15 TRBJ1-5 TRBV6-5 TGTGCCAGCAGCCCCGGAAGGGCCGGTGAGCAGCCCCAGCATTTT CASSPGRAGEQPQHF
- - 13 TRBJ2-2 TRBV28 TGTGCCAGCAGTTTAGGCCACACCGGGGAGCTGTTTTTT CASSLGHTGELFF
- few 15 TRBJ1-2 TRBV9 TGTGCCAGCAGCCCATCCGGGGCAGGGAACTATGGCTACACCTTC CASSPSGAGNYGYTF
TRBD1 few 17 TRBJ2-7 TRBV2 TGTGCCAGCATTAACCGGGACAGGGGGCGGAACGACTACGAGCAGTACTTC CASINRDRGRNDYEQYF
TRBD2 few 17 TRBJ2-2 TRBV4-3 TGCGCCAGCAGCCAATCCCCGGGGGGTTCGTCCACCGGGGAGCTGTTTTTT CASSQSPGGSSTGELFF
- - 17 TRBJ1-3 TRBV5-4 TGTGCCAGCAGCTTGTGGGGGGGACATTCCTCTGGAAACACCATATATTTT CASSLWGGHSSGNTIYF